Listed below are T cell receptor beta chains from one sample, sequenced in a study of shared clonotypes between healthy human individuals. This table comes from immunoSEQ multiplex PCR, and its TCRdb copy is limited to in-frame clones, with some not included. The data hold around 1,000,000 clones, with 60% to 85% observed a single time. The specimen was memory CD4+ T cells from PBMCs. The origin of the receptors is a man between 18 and 35 years old in good health. Some clones in this sample may be carry-over from other donors' samples. Both conserved end residues are part of each CDR3. Fields, in order: V gene, clone size, D gene, J gene, CDR3 DNA, CDR3 protein. D genes are given only for firm matches. Size tells how often a clone was seen (once, few, many) or the class of an expanded clone, and some rows leave it out.

>TRBV7-2|NA|TRBD1|TRBJ2-5
TGTGCCAGCAGCTTAGCCGGGACAGAGCAAGAGACCCAGTACTTC
CASSLAGTEQETQYF
>TRBV7-2|NA|NA|TRBJ1-2
TGTGCCAGCAGCGCAGGGCTCCTTAACTATGGCTACACCTTC
CASSAGLLNYGYTF
>TRBV10-3|NA|TRBD1|TRBJ1-5
TGTGCCATCAGTGAGTCAAATGGACAGGGAGGAAAGCCCCAGCATTTT
CAISESNGQGGKPQHF
>TRBV6-1|NA|NA|TRBJ2-7
TGTGCCAGCAGTGAAGCGGGTGGGAGTCGAGGCGAGCAGTACTTC
CASSEAGGSRGEQYF
>TRBV29-1|NA|NA|TRBJ2-3
TGCAGCCTGGGGGGCACTTACACAGATACGCAGTATTTT
CSLGGTYTDTQYF
>TRBV7-8|NA|TRBD2|TRBJ2-1
TGTGCCAGCAGCGCCATCCCCGGGACTAAGGAAAATGAGCAGTTCTTC
CASSAIPGTKENEQFF
>TRBV9|NA|NA|TRBJ2-7
TGTGCCAGCAGCTCAGGGCGGGGTTTTTACGAGCAGTACTTC
CASSSGRGFYEQYF
>TRBV7-2|NA|NA|TRBJ2-7
TGTGCCAGCAGCTTATACAGCACCAACTCCTACGAGCAGTACTTC
CASSLYSTNSYEQYF
>TRBV28|NA|NA|TRBJ2-1
TGTGCCAGCGGGGGTTCGTTGGGGACCAATGAGCAGTTCTTC
CASGGSLGTNEQFF
>TRBV5-6|NA|NA|TRBJ2-3
TGTGCCAGCAGCCCATATCTAGTGGATACGCAGTATTTT
CASSPYLVDTQYF
>TRBV19|once|NA|TRBJ2-4
TGTGCCAGTAGTATAGAGGACGGAAACATTCAGTACTTC
CASSIEDGNIQYF
>TRBV11-2|NA|TRBD1|TRBJ1-2
TGTGCCAGCAGCTACGGGACAGGGGGCTCTTTTAATTATGGCTACACCTTC
CASSYGTGGSFNYGYTF
>TRBV5-6|few|NA|TRBJ1-1
TGTGCCAGCAGCTTTACCACGGGAGCCACTGAAGCTTTCTTT
CASSFTTGATEAFF
>TRBV5-8|NA|NA|TRBJ1-5
TGTGCCAGCAGCCCGTCCGGGGACTTCAATCAGCCCCAGCATTTT
CASSPSGDFNQPQHF
>TRBV4-2|NA|NA|TRBJ1-2
TGTGCCAGCAGCCAAGATGTAGGGAACTATGGCTACACCTTC
CASSQDVGNYGYTF
>TRBV9|NA|NA|TRBJ2-1
TGTGCCAGCAGCGTAGCGTCTAGGCTTTACAATGAGCAGTTCTTC
CASSVASRLYNEQFF
>TRBV7-9|NA|NA|TRBJ2-1
TGTGCCAGCAGCTTAAGTTCTGGGGCAGGGAATGAGCAGTTCTTC
CASSLSSGAGNEQFF
>TRBV10-3|NA|TRBD1|TRBJ1-6
TGTGCCATCAGATTGACAGGGGATTCACCCCTCCACTTT
CAIRLTGDSPLHF
>TRBV28|NA|TRBD1|TRBJ1-1
TGTGCCAGCACCTCCCTGGTGGGACAGGGAGGTACTGAAGCTTTCTTT
CASTSLVGQGGTEAFF
>TRBV6-1|NA|NA|TRBJ2-5
TGTGCCAGCAGTGATAGACCCCACCCTGGGCGAGAGACCCAGTACTTC
CASSDRPHPGRETQYF
>TRBV9|NA|TRBD1|TRBJ1-5
TGTGCCAGCAGCGAGGGACAGGGGGCGACGAGCAATCAGCCCCAGCATTTT
CASSEGQGATSNQPQHF
>TRBV7-3|NA|NA|TRBJ2-1
TGTGCCAGCAGCATGGTGGACGGCTACAATGAGCAGTTCTTC
CASSMVDGYNEQFF
>TRBV7-9|NA|TRBD1|TRBJ1-3
TGTGCCAGCAGCCTGACAGGGGGTGGAAACACCATATATTTT
CASSLTGGGNTIYF
>TRBV2|once|NA|TRBJ2-1
TGTGCCAGCAGTCCCACAGGGAACTCCTACAATGAGCAGTTCTTC
CASSPTGNSYNEQFF
>TRBV6-5|NA|NA|TRBJ2-5
TGTGCCAGCAAGTCCGCGGCCCAGGCCCAGTACTTC
CASKSAAQAQYF
>TRBV11-2|NA|TRBD2|TRBJ2-1
TGTGCCAGCAGCTCCCGCCCGACACTAGCGGGAGGACTCAATGAGCAGTTCTTC
CASSSRPTLAGGLNEQFF
>TRBV10-3|NA|NA|TRBJ2-2
TGTGCCATCAGCCCGCACTTGGACAGGGGGCGCGTCGCACTAGCGGGAGAGATCGCCGGGGAGCTGTTTTTT
CAISPHLDRGRVALAGEIAGELFF
>TRBV4-3|NA|NA|TRBJ2-5
TGCGCCAGCAGCCAAGATCCCAGACCAGAAGAGGCCCAGTACTTC
CASSQDPRPEEAQYF
>TRBV30|NA|NA|TRBJ2-7
TGTGCCGGAAGAGGGGCGGGTTCCTCCTACGAGCAGTACTTC
CAGRGAGSSYEQYF